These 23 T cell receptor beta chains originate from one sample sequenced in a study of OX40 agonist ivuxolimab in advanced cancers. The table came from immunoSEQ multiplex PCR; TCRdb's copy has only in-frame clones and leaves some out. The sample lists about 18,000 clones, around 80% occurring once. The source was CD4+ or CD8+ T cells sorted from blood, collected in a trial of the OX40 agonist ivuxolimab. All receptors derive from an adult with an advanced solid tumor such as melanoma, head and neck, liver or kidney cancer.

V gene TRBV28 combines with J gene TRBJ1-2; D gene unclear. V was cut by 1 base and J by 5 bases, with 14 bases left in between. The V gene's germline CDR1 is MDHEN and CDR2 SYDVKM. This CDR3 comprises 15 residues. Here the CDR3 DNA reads TGTGCCAGCAGTTTATCTACTTCAGGCTTTTATGGCTACACCTTC. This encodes CASSLSTSGFYGYTF.

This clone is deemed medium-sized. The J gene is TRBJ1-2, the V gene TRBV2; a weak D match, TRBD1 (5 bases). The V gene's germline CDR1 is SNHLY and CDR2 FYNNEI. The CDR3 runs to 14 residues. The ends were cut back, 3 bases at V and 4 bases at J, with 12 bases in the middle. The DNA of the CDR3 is TGTGCCAGCAGTGATGGGACCGAATTCTATGGCTACACCTTC. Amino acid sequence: CASSDGTEFYGYTF. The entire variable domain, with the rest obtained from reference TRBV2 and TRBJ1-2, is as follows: EPEVTQTPSHQVTQMGQEVILRCVPISNHLYFYWYRQILGQKVEFLVSFYNNEISEKSEIFDDQFSVERPDGSNFTLKIRSTKLEDSAMYFCASSDGTEFYGYTFGSGTRLTVV.

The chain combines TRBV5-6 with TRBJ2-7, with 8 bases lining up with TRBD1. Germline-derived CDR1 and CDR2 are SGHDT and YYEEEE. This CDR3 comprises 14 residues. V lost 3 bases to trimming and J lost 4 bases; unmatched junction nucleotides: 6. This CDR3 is CASSWGRGLYEQYF. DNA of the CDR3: TGTGCCAGCAGCTGGGGCAGGGGGCTTTACGAGCAGTACTTC.

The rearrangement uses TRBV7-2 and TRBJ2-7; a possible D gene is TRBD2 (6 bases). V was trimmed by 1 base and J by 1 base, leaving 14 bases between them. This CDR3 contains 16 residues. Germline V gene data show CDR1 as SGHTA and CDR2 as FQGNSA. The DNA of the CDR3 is TGTGCCAGCAGCTTAGGTTCAGGACTACCGTCCTACGAGCAGTACTTC. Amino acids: CASSLGSGLPSYEQYF.

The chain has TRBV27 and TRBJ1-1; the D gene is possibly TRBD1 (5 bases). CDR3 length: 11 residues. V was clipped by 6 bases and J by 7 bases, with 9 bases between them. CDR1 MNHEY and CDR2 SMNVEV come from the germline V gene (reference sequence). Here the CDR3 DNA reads TGTGCCAGCAGAGCAGGGTTTGAAGCTTTCTTT. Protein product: CASRAGFEAFF.

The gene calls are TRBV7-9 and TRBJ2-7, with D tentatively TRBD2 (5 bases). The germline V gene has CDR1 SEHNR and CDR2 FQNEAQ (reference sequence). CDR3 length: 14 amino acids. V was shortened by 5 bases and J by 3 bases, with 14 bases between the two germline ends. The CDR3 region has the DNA TGTGCCAGCAGCCGGGAATACACAAACTACGAGCAGTACTTC. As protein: CASSREYTNYEQYF.

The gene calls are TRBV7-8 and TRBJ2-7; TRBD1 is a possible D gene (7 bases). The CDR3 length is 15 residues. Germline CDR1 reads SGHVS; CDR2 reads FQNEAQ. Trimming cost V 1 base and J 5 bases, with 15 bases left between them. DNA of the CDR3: TGTGCCAGCAGCTTAGGGGCAGGGGGGAGGCACGAGCAGTACTTC. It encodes CASSLGAGGRHEQYF.

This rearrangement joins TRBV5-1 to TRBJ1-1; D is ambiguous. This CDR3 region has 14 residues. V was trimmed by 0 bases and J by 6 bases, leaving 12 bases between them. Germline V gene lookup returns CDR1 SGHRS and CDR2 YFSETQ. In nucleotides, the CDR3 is TGCGCCAGCAGCTTGGTCGGGAGGGAGCCTGAAGCTTTCTTT. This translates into CASSLVGREPEAFF.

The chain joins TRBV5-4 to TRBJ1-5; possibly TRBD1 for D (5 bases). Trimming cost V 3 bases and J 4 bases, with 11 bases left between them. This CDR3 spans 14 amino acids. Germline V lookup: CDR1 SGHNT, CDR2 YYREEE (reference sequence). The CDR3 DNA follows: TGTGCCAGCAGCTCCGGGACGGCTAATCAGCCCCAGCATTTT. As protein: CASSSGTANQPQHF.

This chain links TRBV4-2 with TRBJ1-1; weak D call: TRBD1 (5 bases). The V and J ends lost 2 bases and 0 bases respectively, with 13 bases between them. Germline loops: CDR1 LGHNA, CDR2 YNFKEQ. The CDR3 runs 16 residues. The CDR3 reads CASSQWDGSMNTEAFF. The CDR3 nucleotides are TGTGCCAGCAGCCAATGGGACGGGAGCATGAACACTGAAGCTTTCTTT.

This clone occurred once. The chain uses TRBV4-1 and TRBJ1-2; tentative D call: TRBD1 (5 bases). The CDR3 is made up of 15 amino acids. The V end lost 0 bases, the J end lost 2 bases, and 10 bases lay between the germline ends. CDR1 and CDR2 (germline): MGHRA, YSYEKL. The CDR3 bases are TGCGCCAGCAGCCAAGAGAACAGGCCGAACTATGGCTACACCTTC. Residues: CASSQENRPNYGYTF.

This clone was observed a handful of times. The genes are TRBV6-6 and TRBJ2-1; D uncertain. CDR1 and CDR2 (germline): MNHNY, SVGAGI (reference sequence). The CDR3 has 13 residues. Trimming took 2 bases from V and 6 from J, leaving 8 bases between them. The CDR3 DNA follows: TGTGCCAGCAGTTACGCGAAGGGCAATGAGCAGTTCTTC. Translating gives CASSYAKGNEQFF.

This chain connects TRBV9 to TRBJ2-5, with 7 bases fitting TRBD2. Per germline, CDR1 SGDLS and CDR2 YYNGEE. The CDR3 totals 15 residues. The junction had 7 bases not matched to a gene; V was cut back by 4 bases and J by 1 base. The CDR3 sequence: CASSLRGRVQETQYF. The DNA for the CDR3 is TGTGCCAGCAGCCTCCGGGGGAGGGTCCAAGAGACCCAGTACTTC.

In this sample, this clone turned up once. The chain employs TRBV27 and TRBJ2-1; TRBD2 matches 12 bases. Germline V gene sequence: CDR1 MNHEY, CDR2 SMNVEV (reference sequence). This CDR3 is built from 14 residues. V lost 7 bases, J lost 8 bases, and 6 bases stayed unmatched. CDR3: CASTTSGRIDEQFF. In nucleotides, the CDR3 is TGTGCCAGCACTACTAGCGGGAGGATCGATGAGCAGTTCTTC.

CDR3 in amino acids: CASYPTGVGNTIYF. The CDR3, as DNA: TGTGCCAGCTACCCAACGGGGGTTGGAAACACCATATATTTT. The chain links TRBV6-1 to TRBJ1-3, with a tentative D call TRBD1 (5 bases). The CDR3 covers 14 residues. Trimming removed 8 bases from V and 3 bases from J, with 14 bases in between. CDR1 MNHNS and CDR2 SASEGT come from the germline V gene.

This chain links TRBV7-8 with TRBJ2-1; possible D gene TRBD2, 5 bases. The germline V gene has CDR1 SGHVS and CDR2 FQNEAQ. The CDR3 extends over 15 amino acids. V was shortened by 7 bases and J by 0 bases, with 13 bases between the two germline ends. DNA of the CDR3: TGTGCCAGCACCACCGGACTCTCCTCCTACAATGAGCAGTTCTTC. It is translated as CASTTGLSSYNEQFF.

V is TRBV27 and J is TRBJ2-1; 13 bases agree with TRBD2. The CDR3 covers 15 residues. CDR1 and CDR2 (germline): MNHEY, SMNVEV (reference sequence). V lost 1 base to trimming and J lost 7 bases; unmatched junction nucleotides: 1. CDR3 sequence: CASSLLGLAGNEQFF. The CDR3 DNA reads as TGTGCCAGCAGTTTATTGGGACTAGCGGGAAATGAGCAGTTCTTC.

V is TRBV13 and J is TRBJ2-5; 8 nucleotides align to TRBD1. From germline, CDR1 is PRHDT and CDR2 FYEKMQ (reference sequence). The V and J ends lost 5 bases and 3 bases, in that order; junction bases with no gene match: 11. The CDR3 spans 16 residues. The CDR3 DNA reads TGTGCCAGCAGCCCAGACAGGGGTGTAGGCGAAGAGACCCAGTACTTC. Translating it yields CASSPDRGVGEETQYF.

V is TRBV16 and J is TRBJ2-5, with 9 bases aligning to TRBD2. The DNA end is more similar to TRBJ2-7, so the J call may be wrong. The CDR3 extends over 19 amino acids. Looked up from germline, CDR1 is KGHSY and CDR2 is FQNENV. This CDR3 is CASSRYGGISGGDLYEQYF. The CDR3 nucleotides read TGTGCCAGCAGCCGTTATGGGGGTATTAGCGGGGGTGACCTCTACGAGCAGTACTTC.

CDR3 protein: CASSGSVSGELFF. The CDR3 bases are TGTGCCAGCAGCGGATCGGTCTCCGGGGAGCTGTTTTTT. The chain links TRBV9 to TRBJ2-2; D uncertain. Looked up from germline, CDR1 is SGDLS and CDR2 is YYNGEE. This CDR3 spans 13 amino acids. Between the trimmed V and J ends, which lost 3 bases and 6 bases, there was a span of 9 bases.

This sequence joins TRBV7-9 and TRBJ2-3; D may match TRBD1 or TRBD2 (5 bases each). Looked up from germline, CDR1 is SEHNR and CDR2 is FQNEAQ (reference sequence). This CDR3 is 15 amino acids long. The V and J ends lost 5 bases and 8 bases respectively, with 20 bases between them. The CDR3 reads CASSPGTTGRVTQYF. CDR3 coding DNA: TGTGCCAGCAGCCCCGGGACGACCGGGCGCGTTACGCAGTATTTT.

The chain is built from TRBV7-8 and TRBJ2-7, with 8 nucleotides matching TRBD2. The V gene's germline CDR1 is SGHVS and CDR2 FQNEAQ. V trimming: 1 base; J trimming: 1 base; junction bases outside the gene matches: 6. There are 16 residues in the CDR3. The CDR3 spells CASSLGVTSESYEQYF. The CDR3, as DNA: TGTGCCAGCAGCTTAGGTGTGACTAGCGAATCCTACGAGCAGTACTTC.

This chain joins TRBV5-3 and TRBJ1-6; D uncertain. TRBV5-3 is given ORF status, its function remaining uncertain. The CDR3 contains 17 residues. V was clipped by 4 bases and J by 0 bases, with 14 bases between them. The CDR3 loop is CARSPRSKSSYNSPLHF. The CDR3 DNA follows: TGTGCCAGAAGCCCCCGGTCGAAGAGCTCCTATAATTCACCCCTCCACTTT.